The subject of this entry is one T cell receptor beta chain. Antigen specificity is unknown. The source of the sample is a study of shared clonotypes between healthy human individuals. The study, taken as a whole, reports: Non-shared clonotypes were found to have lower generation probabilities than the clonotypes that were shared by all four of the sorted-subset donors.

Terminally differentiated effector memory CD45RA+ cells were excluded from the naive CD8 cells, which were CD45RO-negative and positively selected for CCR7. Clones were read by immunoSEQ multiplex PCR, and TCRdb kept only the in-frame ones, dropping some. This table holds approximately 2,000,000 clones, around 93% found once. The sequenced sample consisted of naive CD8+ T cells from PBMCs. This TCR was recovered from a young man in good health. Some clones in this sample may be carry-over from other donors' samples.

The CDR3: CAWSGAGNYEQYF. CDR3 coding DNA: TGTGCCTGGAGTGGTGCAGGTAACTACGAGCAGTACTTC. This chain uses TRBV30 with TRBJ2-7; D unresolved. CDR3 length: 13 amino acids. V dropped 1 base and J dropped 3 bases, with 10 bases sitting between them. The germline gives CDR1 GTSNPN, CDR2 SVGIG (reference sequence).